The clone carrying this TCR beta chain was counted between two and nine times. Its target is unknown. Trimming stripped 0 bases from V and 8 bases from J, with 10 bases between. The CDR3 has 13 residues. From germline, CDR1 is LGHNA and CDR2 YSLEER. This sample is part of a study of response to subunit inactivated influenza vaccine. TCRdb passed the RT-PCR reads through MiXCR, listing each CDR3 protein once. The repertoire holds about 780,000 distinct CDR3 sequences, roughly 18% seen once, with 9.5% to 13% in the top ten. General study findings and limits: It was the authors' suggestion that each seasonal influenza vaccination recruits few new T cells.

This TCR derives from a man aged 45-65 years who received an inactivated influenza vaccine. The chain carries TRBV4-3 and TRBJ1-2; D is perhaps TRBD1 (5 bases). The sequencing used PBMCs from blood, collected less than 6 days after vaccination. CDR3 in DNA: TGCGCCAGCAGCCAAGAATCAGGGCGCGGCTACACCTTC. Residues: CASSQESGRGYTF.